The clone carrying this TCR beta chain occurred many times. No antigen is known for it. Unique molecular identifiers were used in preparing the TCRbeta library. TCRdb reprocessed the PCR reads via MiXCR and lists one record per CDR3 protein. The sample has 150,000 to 250,000 distinct CDR3 sequences, roughly 6.5% seen once. The record originates from a study of T-cell reconstitution after alpha-beta-depleted transplantation in children. Study conclusions and caveats: Fresh T-cell production supplied most of the T-cell counts and diversity seen one year after transplant. Several hundred rapidly expanded clones from non-depleted graft cells reportedly supplied alpha-beta T cells about two months post-transplant. The high TCRbeta diversity at day 60 in some patients came from surviving recipient T cells and thymic progenitors.

The TCR sequence derives from a girl less than two years old with combined immunodeficiency, due to receive a stem cell transplant. Sequenced here: PBMCs, sampled before TCRalphabeta/CD19-depleted stem cell transplant.

This CDR3 reads CSARDDIRDEQFF. CDR3 nucleotides: TGCAGTGCTAGAGACGATATAAGAGATGAGCAGTTCTTC. The chain joins TRBV20-1 to TRBJ2-1; no definite D call. The CDR3 is 13 amino acids. Trimming stripped 0 bases from V and 8 bases from J, with 11 bases between. Germline loops: CDR1 DFQATT, CDR2 SNEGSKA (reference sequence).